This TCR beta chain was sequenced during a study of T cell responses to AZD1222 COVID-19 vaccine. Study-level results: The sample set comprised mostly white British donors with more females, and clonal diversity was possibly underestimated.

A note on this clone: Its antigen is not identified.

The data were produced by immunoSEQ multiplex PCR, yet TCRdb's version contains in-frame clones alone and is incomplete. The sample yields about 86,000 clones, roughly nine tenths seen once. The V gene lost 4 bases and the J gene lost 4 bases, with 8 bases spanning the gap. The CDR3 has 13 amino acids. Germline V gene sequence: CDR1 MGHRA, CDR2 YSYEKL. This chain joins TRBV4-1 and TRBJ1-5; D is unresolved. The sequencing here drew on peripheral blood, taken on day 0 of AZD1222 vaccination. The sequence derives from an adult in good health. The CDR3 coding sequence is TGCGCCAGCAGCCTCGGAAAAAATCAGCCCCAGCATTTT. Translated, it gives CASSLGKNQPQHF.